A single sample gave rise to the 27 T cell receptor beta chains below, sequenced in a study of T-cell memory formation after mild COVID-19. TCRdb redid the calling of the 5' RACE reads with MiXCR, one entry per CDR3 protein. This table has approximately 570,000 distinct CDR3 sequences, about a sixth appearing once. Specimen: PBMCs or a T cell subset sorted from them (not recorded which). The receptors here all came from an adult woman who had mild COVID-19 (a few samples of this study predate the infection). Cell type and time point are not known.

This clonotype was counted only a few times. In DNA form, the CDR3 reads TGTGCCAGCAGCGTCCCGGGACTTAACAACACTGAAGCTTTCTTT. Translated: CASSVPGLNNTEAFF. The chain employs TRBV5-6 and TRBJ1-1; tentatively, D is TRBD1 (5 bases). Germline assignment: CDR1 SGHDT and CDR2 YYEEEE. The CDR3 has 15 residues. Between the trimmed V and J ends, which lost 4 bases and 2 bases, there was a span of 15 bases. Full variable domain (remainder filled in from reference TRBV5-6 and TRBJ1-1): DAGVTQSPTHLIKTRGQQVTLRCSPKSGHDTVSWYQQALGQGPQFIFQYYEEEERQRGNFPDRFSGHQFPNYSSELNVNALLLGDSALYLCASSVPGLNNTEAFFGQGTRLTVV.

This chain connects TRBV20-1 to TRBJ2-6; unclear D gene. V was pared by 1 base and J by 0 bases, with 4 bases between. Germline V CDR1 and CDR2: DFQATT, SNEGSKA (reference sequence). The CDR3 has 14 amino acids. DNA of the CDR3: TGCAGTGCTAGAGGCGGCTCTGGGGCCAACGTCCTGACTTTC. Its protein is CSARGGSGANVLTF.

As concerns this clonotype: Its ends do not fully match the called genes, so a read error is possible. CDR3 amino acids: CAISDRGKQPQHF. CDR3 sequence (DNA): TGTGCCATCAGTGACAGGGGCAAGCAGCCCCAGCATTTT. The chain recombines TRBV10-3 with TRBJ1-5; D possibly corresponds to TRBD1 (6 bases). Looked up from germline, CDR1 is ENHRY and CDR2 is SYGVKD. CDR3 size: 13 residues.

The chain recombines TRBV5-1 with TRBJ1-1; 7 nucleotides align to TRBD1. The CDR3 is made up of 13 amino acids. The trim removed 4 bases at V and 3 bases at J, leaving 3 bases unmatched. Per the germline V gene, CDR1 is SGHRS and CDR2 is YFSETQ. In DNA form, the CDR3 reads TGCGCCAGCAGCGCAGGGGGATACACTGAAGCTTTCTTT. Amino acids: CASSAGGYTEAFF. Based on the CDR3 plus reference TRBV5-1 and TRBJ1-1, the full variable domain is KAGVTQTPRYLIKTRGQQVTLSCSPISGHRSVSWYQQTPGQGLQFLFEYFSETQRNKGNFPGRFSGRQFSNSRSEMNVSTLELGDSALYLCASSAGGYTEAFFGQGTRLTVV.

This sequence joins TRBV12-3 or TRBV12-4 and TRBJ2-5; 11 bases agree with TRBD2. The CDR3 is made up of 15 amino acids. After removal of 6 bases from V and 5 bases from J, the junction contained 8 bases not matched to a gene. CDR3 loop: CASRISGRAWETQYF. The CDR3, as DNA: TGTGCCAGCAGGATTAGCGGGAGGGCCTGGGAGACCCAGTACTTC.

This clonotype was found a few times. V and J are TRBV5-7 and TRBJ2-5; 9 positions agree with TRBD2. TRBV5-7 is annotated as an ORF whose role is uncertain. The CDR3 spans 18 residues. Germline trimming cut 4 bases from V and 4 bases from J; bases unmatched to any gene: 17. CDR3 coding DNA: TGTGCCAGCAGCGGCGGGGCTAGCGGGACCTTGGGGGGAGAGACCCAGTACTTC. Translation gives CASSGGASGTLGGETQYF.

This chain uses TRBV14 with TRBJ2-7; 10 bases agree with TRBD2. CDR3 length: 16 amino acids. Trimming took 4 bases from V and 2 from J; bases not matched to a gene: 8. CDR1 is SGHDN, CDR2 FVKESK, per germline. The CDR3 loop reads CASSPPGLAWAYEQYF. The CDR3 DNA is TGTGCCAGCAGCCCTCCGGGACTAGCGTGGGCCTACGAGCAGTACTTC.

This clonotype was counted only a few times. V and J are TRBV29-1 and TRBJ1-2, with 11 bases lining up with TRBD1. Germline CDR1 reads SQVTM; CDR2 reads ANQGSEA. Losses at the gene ends were 6 bases for V and 8 bases for J; bases not matched to a gene: 11. The CDR3 extends over 14 amino acids. This CDR3 reads CSVPPGGQGDGYTF. Written as DNA, the CDR3 is TGCAGCGTACCCCCTGGGGGACAGGGGGACGGCTACACCTTC.

The CDR3 loop is CASSAAGMNTEAFF. The CDR3 nucleotides read TGTGCCAGCAGTGCTGCGGGAATGAACACTGAAGCTTTCTTT. The V gene is TRBV2, the J gene TRBJ1-1; D remains unclear. V was pared by 4 bases and J by 0 bases, with 9 bases between. Germline V gene sequence: CDR1 SNHLY, CDR2 FYNNEI. CDR3 length: 14 amino acids.

This rearrangement joins TRBV11-3 to TRBJ2-6, with D possibly being TRBD2 (5 bases). Germline V gene lookup returns CDR1 SGHNT and CDR2 YENEEA. The V gene lost 0 bases and the J gene lost 2 bases, with 5 bases spanning the gap. The CDR3 covers 15 residues. The CDR3 loop is CASSLEEAGANVLTF. CDR3 DNA sequence: TGTGCCAGCAGCTTAGAGGAGGCTGGGGCCAACGTCCTGACTTTC.

This clonotype was seen more than once but under ten times. The V gene is TRBV7-9, the J gene TRBJ2-3; perhaps TRBD2 as D (5 bases). With 2 bases removed from V and 6 bases from J, the gap between germline ends came to 15 bases. The length of the CDR3 is 15 residues. The germline CDR1 and CDR2 sequences are SEHNR and FQNEAQ (reference sequence). This chain's CDR3 is CASSLKGQRGDTQYF. DNA of the CDR3: TGTGCCAGCAGCTTAAAAGGGCAGCGCGGGGATACGCAGTATTTT.

This clonotype was seen at least ten times. This chain uses TRBV7-2 with TRBJ2-3; D is undetermined. CDR1 and CDR2 (germline): SGHTA, FQGNSA. The CDR3 runs to 13 residues. The ends were cut back, 0 bases at V and 6 bases at J, with 7 bases in the middle. The CDR3 here is CASSLARVDTQYF. CDR3 in DNA: TGTGCCAGCAGCTTAGCTAGGGTTGATACGCAGTATTTT.

This clonotype was seen just once. The rearrangement links TRBV7-9 to TRBJ2-6; weak D call: TRBD1 (6 bases). The V end was cut by 5 bases, the J end by 0 bases, with 20 bases between. From germline, CDR1 is SEHNR and CDR2 FQNEAQ (reference sequence). The CDR3 consists of 19 residues. The CDR3 nucleotides are TGTGCCAGCAGCCATACAGGGAGCCTCCCTCTCTCTGGGGCCAACGTCCTGACTTTC. Amino acids: CASSHTGSLPLSGANVLTF.

J is TRBJ2-1 and V is TRBV28; TRBD2 agrees at 12 bases. Germline CDR1 and CDR2: MDHEN and SYDVKM. This CDR3 is built from 18 residues. J was trimmed by 7 bases and V by 2 bases; bases with no gene match: 12. This CDR3 reads CASSLRSLAGGPGNEQFF. The CDR3 DNA follows: TGTGCCAGCAGTTTAAGGTCCCTAGCGGGAGGGCCGGGTAATGAGCAGTTCTTC.

This clonotype came up a few times. V and J are TRBV7-9 and TRBJ2-1, with no clear D. The ends were cut back, 4 bases at V and 8 bases at J, with 15 bases in the middle. Per germline, CDR1 SEHNR and CDR2 FQNEAQ (reference sequence). The CDR3 sequence is 14 residues long. This chain's CDR3 is CASSSMSHMYEQFF. In nucleotides, the CDR3 is TGTGCCAGCAGCTCGATGAGCCATATGTATGAGCAGTTCTTC.

This clonotype was observed a few times. The chain combines TRBV27 with TRBJ2-7; TRBD1 might be the D (7 bases). V gave up 6 bases and J gave up 6 bases, with 12 bases separating them. The V gene's germline CDR1 is MNHEY and CDR2 SMNVEV (reference sequence). The CDR3 covers 12 residues. The CDR3 DNA is TGTGCCAGCAGATTTCAGGGGGGCGAGCAGTACTTC. Translated, it gives CASRFQGGEQYF.

The chain has TRBV5-6 and TRBJ2-3, with TRBD2 as a possible D gene (5 bases). CDR1 SGHDT and CDR2 YYEEEE come from the germline V gene. Trimming shortened V by 0 bases and J by 13 bases, and 9 bases separated the two germline ends. This CDR3 region has 11 residues. The CDR3 region is CASSLGLEEYF. The CDR3 DNA is TGTGCCAGCAGCTTGGGACTGGAGGAGTATTTT.

The rearrangement uses TRBV27 and TRBJ2-7, with 10 nucleotides matching TRBD2. Losses at the gene ends were 6 bases for V and 6 bases for J; bases not matched to a gene: 8. Germline V gene lookup returns CDR1 MNHEY and CDR2 SMNVEV (reference sequence). CDR3 length equals 14 residues. The CDR3 region is CASSLAGDSFEQYF. Here the CDR3 DNA reads TGTGCCAGCAGCCTAGCGGGAGACAGTTTCGAGCAGTACTTC.

The V gene is TRBV18, the J gene TRBJ2-7; TRBD1 matches at 10 bases. The germline CDR1 and CDR2 sequences are KGHSH and LQKENI. With V trimmed by 4 bases and J by 6 bases, 6 bases remained unmatched. The CDR3 contains 14 residues. The CDR3 region is CASSRDRGPSEQYF. CDR3 sequence (DNA): TGTGCCAGCTCACGAGACAGGGGGCCTTCCGAGCAGTACTTC.

Comments on this clonotype: This is likely a read error, given that the CDR3 carries no conserved phenylalanine or tryptophan at its end. The rearrangement uses TRBV12-3 or TRBV12-4 and TRBJ2-7; D not resolved. Trimming removed 2 bases from V and 0 bases from J, with 8 bases in between. The length of the CDR3 is 14 residues. The CDR3: CASSLSGYSYEQYY. The CDR3 DNA follows: TGTGCCAGCAGTTTATCCGGGTACTCCTACGAGCAGTACTAC.

This clonotype was counted only a few times. The V call is TRBV7-9, the J call TRBJ2-1, with D tentatively TRBD2 (7 bases). Germline loops: CDR1 SEHNR, CDR2 FQNEAQ (reference sequence). The CDR3 consists of 18 residues. Between the trimmed V and J ends, which lost 5 bases and 0 bases, there was a span of 20 bases. For the CDR3, the DNA is TGTGCCAGCAGCATAATTTGGCTAGCGGACAGCTCCTACAATGAGCAGTTCTTC. Amino acid sequence: CASSIIWLADSSYNEQFF.

For the CDR3, the DNA is TGTGCCAGCAGTTACTCCTTGCGGGGGTACACAGATACGCAGTATTTT. This codes for CASSYSLRGYTDTQYF. This rearrangement joins TRBV6-2 or TRBV6-3 to TRBJ2-3, with 7 bases identical to TRBD2. Looked up from germline, CDR1 is MNHEY and CDR2 is SVGEGT. With V trimmed by 0 bases and J by 2 bases, 5 bases remained unmatched. CDR3 size: 16 residues.

The chain links TRBV27 to TRBJ2-3; possible D gene TRBD1, 5 bases. Germline CDR1 and CDR2: MNHEY and SMNVEV (reference sequence). This CDR3 has 13 residues. CDR3 amino acids: CATRRPRADTQYF. CDR3 sequence (DNA): TGTGCGACCCGGCGCCCCAGGGCAGATACGCAGTATTTT.

This clonotype was counted only a few times. The chain employs TRBV29-1 and TRBJ1-1; 7 bases are shared with TRBD1. The CDR3 runs 13 residues. CDR1 SQVTM and CDR2 ANQGSEA come from the germline V gene. Trimming took 4 bases from V and 4 from J; bases not matched to a gene: 6. This chain's CDR3 is CSVVQGGGTEAFF. In nucleotides, the CDR3 is TGCAGCGTTGTTCAGGGGGGTGGCACTGAAGCTTTCTTT.

The CDR3 DNA follows: TGTGCCACCAGTGTCCCGAGCGATGGGGGTCATAGCAATCAGCCCCAGCATTTT. It is translated as CATSVPSDGGHSNQPQHF. J is TRBJ1-5 and V is TRBV24-1; TRBD1 might be the D (5 bases). Germline CDR1 and CDR2: KGHDR and SFDVKD. V lost 5 bases to trimming and J lost 0 bases, with 19 bases between them. CDR3 size: 18 residues.

The chain has TRBV25-1 and TRBJ2-2, with D possibly being TRBD2 (5 bases). CDR1 MGHDK and CDR2 SYGVNS come from the germline V gene. V was cut by 5 bases and J by 6 bases, with 13 bases left in between. The CDR3 extends over 14 amino acids. The CDR3 DNA follows: TGTGCCAGCAGTTTTACTAACGGGGCCGGGGAGCTGTTTTTT. This sequence encodes CASSFTNGAGELFF.

A few counts support this clonotype. The chain uses TRBV6-5 and TRBJ2-2; D ambiguous. Germline V gene sequence: CDR1 MNHEY, CDR2 SVGAGI. The V gene lost 2 bases and the J gene lost 0 bases, with 10 bases spanning the gap. There are 16 residues in the CDR3. CDR3 in amino acids: CASSYLRAANTGELFF. CDR3 nucleotides: TGTGCCAGCAGTTACCTACGGGCCGCGAACACCGGGGAGCTGTTTTTT.